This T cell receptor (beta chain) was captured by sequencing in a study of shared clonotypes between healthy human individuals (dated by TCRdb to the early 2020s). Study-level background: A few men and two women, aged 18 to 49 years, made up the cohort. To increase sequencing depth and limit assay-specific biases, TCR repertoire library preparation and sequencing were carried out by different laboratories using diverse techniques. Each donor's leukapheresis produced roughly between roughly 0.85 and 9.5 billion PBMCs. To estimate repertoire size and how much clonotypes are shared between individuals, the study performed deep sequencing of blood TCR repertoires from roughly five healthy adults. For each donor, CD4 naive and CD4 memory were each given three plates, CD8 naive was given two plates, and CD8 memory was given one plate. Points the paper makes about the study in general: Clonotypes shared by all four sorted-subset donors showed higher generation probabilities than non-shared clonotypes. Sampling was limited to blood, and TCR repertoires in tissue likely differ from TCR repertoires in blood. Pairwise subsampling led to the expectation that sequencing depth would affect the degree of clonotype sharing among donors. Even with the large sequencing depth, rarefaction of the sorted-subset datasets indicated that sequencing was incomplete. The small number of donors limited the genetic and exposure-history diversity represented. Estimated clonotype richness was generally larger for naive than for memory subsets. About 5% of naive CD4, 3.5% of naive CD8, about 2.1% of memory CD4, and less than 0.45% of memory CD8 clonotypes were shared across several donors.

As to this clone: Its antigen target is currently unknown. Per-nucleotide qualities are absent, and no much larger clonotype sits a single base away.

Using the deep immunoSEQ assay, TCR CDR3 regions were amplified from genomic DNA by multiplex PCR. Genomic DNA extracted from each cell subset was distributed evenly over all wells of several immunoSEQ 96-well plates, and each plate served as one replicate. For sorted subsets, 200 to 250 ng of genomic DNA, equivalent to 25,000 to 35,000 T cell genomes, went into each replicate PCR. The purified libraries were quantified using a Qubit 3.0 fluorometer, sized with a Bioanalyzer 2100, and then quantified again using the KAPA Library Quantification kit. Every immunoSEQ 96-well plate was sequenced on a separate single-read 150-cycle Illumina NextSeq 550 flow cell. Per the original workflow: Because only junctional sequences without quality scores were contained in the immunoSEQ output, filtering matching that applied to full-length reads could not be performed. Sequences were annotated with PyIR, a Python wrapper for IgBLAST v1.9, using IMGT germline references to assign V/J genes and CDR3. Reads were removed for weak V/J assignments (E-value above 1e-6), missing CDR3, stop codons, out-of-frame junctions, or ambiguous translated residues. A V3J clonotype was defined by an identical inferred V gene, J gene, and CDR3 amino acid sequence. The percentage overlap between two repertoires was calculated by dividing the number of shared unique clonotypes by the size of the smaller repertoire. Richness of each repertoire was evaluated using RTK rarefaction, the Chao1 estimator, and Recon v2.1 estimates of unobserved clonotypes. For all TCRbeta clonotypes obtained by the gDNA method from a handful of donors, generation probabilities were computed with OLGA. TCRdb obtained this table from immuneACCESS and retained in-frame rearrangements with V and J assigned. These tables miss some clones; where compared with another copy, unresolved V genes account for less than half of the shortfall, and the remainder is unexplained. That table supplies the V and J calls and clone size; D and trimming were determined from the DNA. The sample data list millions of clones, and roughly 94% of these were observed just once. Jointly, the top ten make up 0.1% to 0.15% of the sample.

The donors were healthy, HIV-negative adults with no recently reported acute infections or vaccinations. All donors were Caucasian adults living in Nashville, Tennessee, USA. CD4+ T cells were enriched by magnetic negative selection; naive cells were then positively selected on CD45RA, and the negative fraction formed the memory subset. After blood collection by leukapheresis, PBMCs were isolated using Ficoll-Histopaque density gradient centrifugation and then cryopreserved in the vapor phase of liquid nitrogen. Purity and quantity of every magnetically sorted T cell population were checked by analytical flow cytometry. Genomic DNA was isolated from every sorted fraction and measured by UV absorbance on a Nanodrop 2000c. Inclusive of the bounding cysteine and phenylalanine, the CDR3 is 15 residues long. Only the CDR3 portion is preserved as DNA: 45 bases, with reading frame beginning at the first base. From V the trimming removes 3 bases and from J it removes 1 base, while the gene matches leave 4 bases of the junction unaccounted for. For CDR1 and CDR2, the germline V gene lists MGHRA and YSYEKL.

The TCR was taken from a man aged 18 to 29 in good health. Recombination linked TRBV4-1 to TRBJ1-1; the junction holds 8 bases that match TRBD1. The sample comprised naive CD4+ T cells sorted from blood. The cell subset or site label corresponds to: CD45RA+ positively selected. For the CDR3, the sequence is CASSHPTGGNTEAFF. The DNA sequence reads TGCGCCAGCAGCCATCCAACAGGGGGGAACACTGAAGCTTTCTTT.